This entry lists 26 T cell receptor beta chains sequenced from one sample in a study of siplizumab effects on memory and regulatory T cells. TCRdb's copy holds only in-frame clones and misses some; the assay was immunoSEQ multiplex PCR. The data contain approximately 46,000 clones, roughly 92% of them singletons. The sequenced material came from CD8+ T cells sorted from blood. Every receptor here comes from a human donor in good health.

The chain employs TRBV4-1 and TRBJ2-7; D gene uncertain. CDR1 and CDR2 (germline): MGHRA, YSYEKL. The CDR3 is 14 amino acids. The V end lost 1 base, the J end lost 1 base, and 8 bases lay between the germline ends. This CDR3 is CASSQVGTSYEQYF. CDR3 DNA: TGCGCCAGCAGCCAAGTTGGTACATCCTACGAGCAGTACTTC.

The chain couples TRBV6-5 to TRBJ1-1; D possibly corresponds to TRBD1 (5 bases). V shed 0 bases and J shed 6 bases, with 14 bases lying between them. Looked up from germline, CDR1 is MNHEY and CDR2 is SVGAGI. The CDR3 has 15 residues. DNA for the CDR3: TGTGCCAGCAGTTACTCGAGGGCAACAGGCGCTGAAGCTTTCTTT. This gives the protein CASSYSRATGAEAFF.

In this sample, this clone turned up once. The chain uses TRBV28 and TRBJ2-1; D not certain. In germline, CDR1 is MDHEN, CDR2 SYDVKM. This CDR3 comprises 15 residues. Deletions cut 4 bases from V and 0 bases from J, with 10 bases between. The CDR3 loop is CASSSLAFSYNEQFF. The CDR3 region has the DNA TGTGCCAGCAGTTCATTGGCTTTCTCCTACAATGAGCAGTTCTTC.

As regards this clone: Other DNA sequences in the sample encode the same CDR3. This sequence joins TRBV28 and TRBJ2-4; D gene unclear. From germline, CDR1 is MDHEN and CDR2 SYDVKM. With 3 bases removed from V and 0 bases from J, the gap between germline ends came to 6 bases. The CDR3 extends over 14 amino acids. As DNA, the CDR3 is TGTGCCAGCAGTTTGCGACTAGCCAAAAACATTCAGTACTTC. Residues: CASSLRLAKNIQYF.

Here the CDR3 reads CASSFFAGVTAYEQYF. In nucleotides, the CDR3 is TGTGCCAGCAGCTTCTTTGCTGGAGTAACAGCCTACGAGCAGTACTTC. The chain employs TRBV7-2 and TRBJ2-7; D is unclear. V was shortened by 3 bases and J by 2 bases, with 17 bases between the two germline ends. Germline V gives CDR1 SGHTA, CDR2 FQGNSA. The CDR3 covers 16 residues.

This clone was seen a single time. V usage is TRBV11-2 and J usage is TRBJ2-2, with 7 bases matching TRBD1. Per germline, CDR1 SGHAT and CDR2 FQNNGV. The CDR3 runs 16 residues. Trimming at V came to 5 bases and at J to 1 base, leaving 7 bases not matched to a gene. The CDR3 bases are TGTGCCAGCAGCGCAAAGAGACAGGGGAACACCGGGGAGCTGTTTTTT. Its protein product is CASSAKRQGNTGELFF.

The V gene is TRBV5-4, the J gene TRBJ1-4, with D perhaps matching TRBD1 (5 bases). Trimming took 2 bases from V and 6 from J, leaving 17 bases between them. The germline CDR1 and CDR2 sequences are SGHNT and YYREEE (reference sequence). The CDR3 is 16 amino acids. The CDR3 nucleotides read TGTGCCAGCAGCTTCAGAGGGGTAAGAGCGGATGAAAAACTGTTTTTT. Amino acid sequence: CASSFRGVRADEKLFF.

The J gene is TRBJ2-7, the V gene TRBV9; possible D gene TRBD1, 6 bases. Per germline, CDR1 SGDLS and CDR2 YYNGEE. V was shortened by 2 bases and J by 7 bases, with 13 bases between the two germline ends. This CDR3 spans 13 amino acids. This chain's CDR3 is CASSVGAEPEQYF. The CDR3 nucleotides are TGTGCCAGCAGCGTGGGGGCGGAACCGGAGCAGTACTTC. Looking up the rest from reference TRBV9 and TRBJ2-7 gives the full variable domain: DSGVTQTPKHLITATGQRVTLRCSPRSGDLSVYWYQQSLDQGLQFLIQYYNGEERAKGNILERFSAQQFPDLHSELNLSSLELGDSALYFCASSVGAEPEQYFGPGTRLTVT.

This chain uses TRBV7-2 with TRBJ2-7; no definite D call. CDR3 size: 13 residues. Between the trimmed V and J ends, which lost 2 bases and 2 bases, there was a span of 7 bases. Germline CDR1 is SGHTA and CDR2 is FQGNSA. DNA of the CDR3: TGTGCCAGCAGCTTACGGCCGACCTACGAGCAGTACTTC. It codes for CASSLRPTYEQYF.

The chain combines TRBV10-3 with TRBJ1-1; perhaps TRBD1 as D (6 bases). Germline V lookup: CDR1 ENHRY, CDR2 SYGVKD. Deletions cut 2 bases from V and 3 bases from J, with 19 bases between. This CDR3 region has 17 residues. The CDR3 nucleotides are TGTGCCATCAGTGAGCCGCTGGAGGGACAAGGACACACTGAAGCTTTCTTT. Its protein product is CAISEPLEGQGHTEAFF.

The chain combines TRBV15 with TRBJ2-7, with 9 bases matching TRBD1. The J segment lost 3 bases and the V segment lost 3 bases, leaving 9 bases of the junction unmatched. The CDR3 covers 16 residues. Germline V CDR1 and CDR2: LNHNV, YYDKDF (reference sequence). The CDR3 DNA reads TGTGCCACCAGCAGGAGGACCGGGACAGGGTACTACGAGCAGTACTTC. This codes for CATSRRTGTGYYEQYF.

The gene calls are TRBV19 and TRBJ2-7; D tentatively fits TRBD1 or TRBD2 (5 bases each). Germline CDR1 and CDR2: LNHDA and SQIVND (reference sequence). Trimming took 5 bases from V and 3 from J, leaving 11 bases between them. The CDR3 is 13 residues long. CDR3 bases: TGTGCCAGTAGTCCCGGGACCAACTACGAGCAGTACTTC. It translates to CASSPGTNYEQYF.

The V and J genes are TRBV9 and TRBJ1-3; 8 bases line up with TRBD1. This CDR3 region has 14 residues. Per germline, CDR1 SGDLS and CDR2 YYNGEE. Trimming cost V 2 bases and J 4 bases; bases outside gene matches: 2. The CDR3 here is CASSVQGAGNTIYF. CDR3 nucleotide sequence: TGTGCCAGCAGCGTTCAGGGGGCCGGAAACACCATATATTTT.

The rearrangement joins TRBV4-1 to TRBJ2-6; the D gene is possibly TRBD1 (6 bases). Germline-derived CDR1 and CDR2 are MGHRA and YSYEKL. The V and J ends lost 5 bases and 0 bases respectively, with 11 bases between them. The CDR3 loop spans 16 amino acids. Written as DNA, the CDR3 is TGCGCCAGCAGCGTCAGGGGAACCTCTGGGGCCAACGTCCTGACTTTC. This codes for CASSVRGTSGANVLTF.

V usage is TRBV7-9 and J usage is TRBJ2-7; 11 positions agree with TRBD2. The germline V gene has CDR1 SEHNR and CDR2 FQNEAQ (reference sequence). The CDR3 loop spans 16 amino acids. Unmatched junction bases numbered 7, after V lost 3 bases and J lost 3 bases. DNA of the CDR3: TGTGCCAGCAGCTTGTTATCTAGCGGGGGGAACTACGAGCAGTACTTC. This gives the protein CASSLLSSGGNYEQYF.

This clone was seen only a few times. Here the CDR3 DNA reads TGTGCCAGCAGTGTCCTGCGACAGTCCAATCAGCCCCAGCATTTT. Translating it yields CASSVLRQSNQPQHF. The chain combines TRBV2 with TRBJ1-5; a possible D gene is TRBD1 (5 bases). Trimming shortened V by 4 bases and J by 3 bases, and 13 bases separated the two germline ends. CDR1 is SNHLY, CDR2 FYNNEI, per germline. The CDR3 extends over 15 amino acids.

In nucleotides, the CDR3 is TGTGCCAGCAGTTACGACGGGGGAGAGCAGTTCTTC. Protein: CASSYDGGEQFF. The J gene is TRBJ2-1, the V gene TRBV6-5; a possible D gene is TRBD2 (6 bases). The V gene lost 2 bases and the J gene lost 10 bases, with 9 bases spanning the gap. Per the germline V gene, CDR1 is MNHEY and CDR2 is SVGAGI. The length of the CDR3 is 12 residues.

This clone was detected once. This chain links TRBV7-6 with TRBJ2-7; TRBD2 matches at 7 bases. The germline CDR1 and CDR2 sequences are SGHVS and FNYEAQ. Unmatched junction bases numbered 5, after V lost 1 base and J lost 2 bases. The CDR3 consists of 15 residues. Written as DNA, the CDR3 is TGTGCCAGCAGCTTAGGCCCCGGGAGGACCTACGAGCAGTACTTC. Translating gives CASSLGPGRTYEQYF.

J is TRBJ2-5 and V is TRBV7-9, with D tentatively TRBD1 (6 bases). The germline V gene encodes CDR1 SEHNR and CDR2 FQNEAQ (reference sequence). Deletions cut 1 base from V and 4 bases from J, with 10 bases between. This CDR3 spans 14 amino acids. Here the CDR3 DNA reads TGTGCCAGCAGCTTAGGTGCCAGGGGAGAGACCCAGTACTTC. The encoded protein is CASSLGARGETQYF.

The J gene is TRBJ1-5, the V gene TRBV19; D uncertain. There are 15 residues in the CDR3. From germline, CDR1 is LNHDA and CDR2 SQIVND (reference sequence). Trimming pared 7 bases from V and 5 bases from J, leaving 18 bases between. CDR3: CASTKGMHRDQPQHF. CDR3 sequence (DNA): TGTGCCAGTACGAAGGGCATGCACCGGGATCAGCCCCAGCATTTT.

This clone is a singleton in its sample. The chain carries TRBV7-9 and TRBJ1-1; D gene uncertain. Germline CDR1 and CDR2: SEHNR and FQNEAQ (reference sequence). The CDR3 has 13 amino acids. The V end lost 1 base, the J end lost 6 bases, and 9 bases lay between the germline ends. CDR3 residues: CASSLVLGPEAFF. For the CDR3, the DNA is TGTGCCAGCAGCTTAGTGCTTGGGCCTGAAGCTTTCTTT.

This chain joins TRBV6-5 and TRBJ2-1; D may correspond to TRBD1 or TRBD2 (5 bases each). Trimming took off 2 bases at V and 11 bases at J, with 10 bases between the two ends. Germline CDR1 MNHEY, CDR2 SVGAGI. This CDR3 has 12 residues. The CDR3: CASSYNTGQQFF. The CDR3 nucleotides are TGTGCCAGCAGTTACAATACGGGACAGCAGTTCTTC.

The gene calls are TRBV19 and TRBJ2-2; D uncertain. CDR1 is LNHDA, CDR2 SQIVND, per germline (reference sequence). The CDR3 is 18 amino acids. V was clipped by 7 bases and J by 4 bases, with 25 bases between them. For the CDR3, the DNA is TGTGCCAGTATCCGGACCGGGTCCCAATTTATGCCCACCGGGGAGCTGTTTTTT. Its protein product is CASIRTGSQFMPTGELFF. Full variable domain (missing parts from reference TRBV19 and TRBJ2-2): DGGITQSPKYLFRKEGQNVTLSCEQNLNHDAMYWYRQDPGQGLRLIYYSQIVNDFQKGDIAEGYSVSREKKESFPLTVTSAQKNPTAFYLCASIRTGSQFMPTGELFFGEGSRLTVL.

This chain connects TRBV2 to TRBJ1-5, with TRBD1 matching over 7 bases. CDR1 is SNHLY, CDR2 FYNNEI, per germline. This CDR3 spans 16 amino acids. V shed 2 bases and J 5 bases; nucleotides not matched to a gene: 9. CDR3 sequence (DNA): TGTGCCAGCAGTGAAAAGGGGGCCAGGGTTTATCAGCCCCAGCATTTT. Amino acid sequence: CASSEKGARVYQPQHF.

The J gene is TRBJ1-2, the V gene TRBV11-2; tentatively, D is TRBD1 (5 bases). The germline V gene encodes CDR1 SGHAT and CDR2 FQNNGV. The CDR3 consists of 13 residues. Trimming left V 4 bases short and J 7 bases short, with 13 bases between. The CDR3 loop reads CASSWGGAAGYTF. CDR3 coding DNA: TGTGCCAGCAGCTGGGGTGGGGCTGCTGGCTACACCTTC.

The chain links TRBV6-1 to TRBJ2-5; 8 bases agree with TRBD1. Germline CDR1 is MNHNS and CDR2 is SASEGT. CDR3 length equals 14 residues. With V trimmed by 1 base and J by 5 bases, 3 bases remained unmatched. Written as DNA, the CDR3 is TGTGCCAGCAGTGAAGGACAGGGGTGGGAGACCCAGTACTTC. Translating gives CASSEGQGWETQYF.